The sequence of this T cell receptor beta chain was determined in a study of blood T cell repertoires in COVID-19. Methods used by the authors: Amplification with reference gene primers provided the estimates of nucleated cell counts. The protocol was immunoSEQ multiplex PCR, while the TCRdb copy is restricted to in-frame clones and leaves out a portion. The DNA gave D and trimming, while V, J and clone size come from that table. The table shows just under 50,000 clones, with about 83% occurring only once. The sequencing sample was made of peripheral blood. The clonotype originates from a human donor in a cohort sampled during active COVID-19.

This chain's CDR3 is CASSLVDRGYGYTF. The DNA of the CDR3 is TGTGCCAGCAGCTTAGTTGACAGGGGATATGGCTACACCTTC. The V gene is TRBV7-2, the J gene TRBJ1-2, with TRBD1 matching over 8 bases. The CDR3 has 14 residues. The junction had 3 bases not matched to a gene; V was cut back by 1 base and J by 5 bases. The V gene's germline CDR1 is SGHTA and CDR2 FQGNSA.